This T cell receptor (beta chain) is from a study of blood T cell repertoires in COVID-19. About the research overall: Material from acute and convalescent COVID-19 was sourced from the United States, Italy and Spain. PBMCs, B-cell-depleted T cells, or T cells were the source of the cDNA or gDNA that made up the material.

Profiling relied on immunoSEQ multiplex PCR, and the TCRdb table lists in-frame clones only, not all of them. The table lists about 310,000 clones, around 90% of them singletons. Participant-given clinical history determined each cohort assignment. The CDR3 is 15 amino acids. V gave up 2 bases and J gave up 4 bases, with 14 bases separating them. Germline V CDR1 and CDR2: MNHEY, SVGAGI. The receptor's source is a woman aged 18-29 years with acute COVID-19. The chain carries TRBV6-5 and TRBJ2-5; no definite D call. Material for sequencing was PBMCs or T cells enriched from blood (not recorded which). In nucleotides, the CDR3 is TGTGCCAGCAGTTACCATGAGGTAACGGGAGAGACCCAGTACTTC. This encodes CASSYHEVTGETQYF.